This T cell receptor (beta chain) was sequenced during a study of cytomegalovirus exposure and HLA in healthy donors. This CDR3 has 14 amino acids. Per the germline V gene, CDR1 is SGDLS and CDR2 is YYNGEE. The J segment lost 0 bases and the V segment lost 5 bases, leaving 1 base of the junction unmatched. Clones were read by immunoSEQ multiplex PCR, and TCRdb kept only the in-frame ones, dropping some. The sample contains some 150,000 clones, about 95% of which appear only once. This sequence joins TRBV9 and TRBJ2-1; 8 positions match TRBD2. The sample comprised PBMCs. This clonotype originated in a man aged 18-30 years in good health and CMV-seropositive. CDR3: CASSTSGSYNEQFF. The CDR3 region has the DNA TGTGCCAGCAGTACTAGCGGCTCCTACAATGAGCAGTTCTTC.